This record covers a single T cell receptor (beta chain). Amplification yielded TCR beta CDR3 regions, with RNA transcripts as the source. A set of HTBI primers served as the primers for a first-round RT-PCR of the TCR CDR3. TCRdb re-analysed the multiplex PCR reads in MiXCR, keeping a single row per CDR3 protein. This table holds more than 350,000 distinct CDR3 sequences, about a sixth found once. These data belong to a study of T cells in Graves' hyperthyroidism and ophthalmopathy. This CDR3 is 15 amino acids long. The V segment lost 1 base and the J segment 7 bases; nucleotides outside the gene matches: 10. CDR1 is DFQATT, CDR2 SNEGSKA, per germline (reference sequence).

V gene TRBV20-1 combines with J gene TRBJ1-5, with TRBD1 identical over 7 bases. Sequencing was performed on blood. The source is a woman aged 25 to 45 with Graves' hyperthyroidism that later progressed to Graves' ophthalmopathy. The CDR3 region is CSARVRDSRWQPQHF. The CDR3 nucleotides are TGCAGTGCTAGAGTGAGGGACAGTCGGTGGCAGCCCCAGCATTTT.